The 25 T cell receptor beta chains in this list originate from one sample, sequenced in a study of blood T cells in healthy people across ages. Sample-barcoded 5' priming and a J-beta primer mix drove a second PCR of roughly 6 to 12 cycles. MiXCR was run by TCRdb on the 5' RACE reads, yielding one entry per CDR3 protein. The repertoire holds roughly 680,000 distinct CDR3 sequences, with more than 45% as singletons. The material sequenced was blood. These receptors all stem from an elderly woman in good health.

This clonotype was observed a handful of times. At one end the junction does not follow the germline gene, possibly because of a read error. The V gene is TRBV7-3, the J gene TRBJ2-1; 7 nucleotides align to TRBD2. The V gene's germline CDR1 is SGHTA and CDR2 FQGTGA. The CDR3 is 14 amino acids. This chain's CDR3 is CASGLTGTTQVQFF. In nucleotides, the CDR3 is TGTGCCAGCGGCTTAACGGGGACTACCCAGGTGCAGTTCTTC.

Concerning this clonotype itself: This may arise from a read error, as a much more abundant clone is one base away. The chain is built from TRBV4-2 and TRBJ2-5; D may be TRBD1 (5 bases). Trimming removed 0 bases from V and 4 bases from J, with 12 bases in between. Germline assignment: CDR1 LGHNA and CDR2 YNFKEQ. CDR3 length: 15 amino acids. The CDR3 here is CASSQDPGFRETQYF. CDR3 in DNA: TGTGCCAGCAGCCAAGATCCAGGGTTCCGAGAGACCCAGTACTTC.

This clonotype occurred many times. The CDR3 reads CSALAAGWETQYF. CDR3 DNA: TGCAGTGCTCTAGCGGCCGGATGGGAGACCCAGTACTTC. V gene TRBV20-1 combines with J gene TRBJ2-5; 7 bases map to TRBD2. Germline-derived CDR1 and CDR2 are DFQATT and SNEGSKA (reference sequence). There are 13 residues in the CDR3. J was trimmed by 5 bases and V by 5 bases; bases with no gene match: 8.

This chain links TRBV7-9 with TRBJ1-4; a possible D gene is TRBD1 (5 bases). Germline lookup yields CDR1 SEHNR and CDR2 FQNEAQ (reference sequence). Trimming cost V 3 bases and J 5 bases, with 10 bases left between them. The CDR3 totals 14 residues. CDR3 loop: CASSFPGRNEKLFF. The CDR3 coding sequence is TGTGCCAGCAGCTTTCCAGGGCGAAATGAAAAACTGTTTTTT. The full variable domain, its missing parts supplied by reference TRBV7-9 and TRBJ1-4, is DTGVSQNPRHKITKRGQNVTFRCDPISEHNRLYWYRQTLGQGPEFLTYFQNEAQLEKSRLLSDRFSAERPKGSFSTLEIQRTEQGDSAMYLCASSFPGRNEKLFFGSGTQLSVL.

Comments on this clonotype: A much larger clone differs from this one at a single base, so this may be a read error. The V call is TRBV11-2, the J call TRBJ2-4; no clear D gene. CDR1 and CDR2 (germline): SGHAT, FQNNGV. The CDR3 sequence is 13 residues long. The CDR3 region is CASSVDALTEQYF. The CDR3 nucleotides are TGTGCCAGCAGCGTAGACGCGTTAACAGAACAGTACTTC.

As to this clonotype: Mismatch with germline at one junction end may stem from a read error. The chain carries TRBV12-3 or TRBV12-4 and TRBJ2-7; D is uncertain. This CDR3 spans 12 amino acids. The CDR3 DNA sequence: TGTGCCAGCAGTTCCCAGGCCTACGGGCAGTACTTC. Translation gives CASSSQAYGQYF.

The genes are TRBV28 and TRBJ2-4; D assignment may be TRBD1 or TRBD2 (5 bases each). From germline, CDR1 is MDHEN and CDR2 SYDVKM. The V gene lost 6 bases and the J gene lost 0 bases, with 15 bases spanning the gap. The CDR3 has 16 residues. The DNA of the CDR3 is TGTGCCAGCAGCCCTGGGACGCCTTTAGCCAAAAACATTCAGTACTTC. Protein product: CASSPGTPLAKNIQYF.

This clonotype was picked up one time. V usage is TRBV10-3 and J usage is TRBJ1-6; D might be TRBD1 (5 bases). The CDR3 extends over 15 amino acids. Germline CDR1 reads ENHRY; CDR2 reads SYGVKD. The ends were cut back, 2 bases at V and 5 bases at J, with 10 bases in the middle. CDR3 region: CAISEAGDDNSPLHF. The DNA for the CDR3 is TGTGCCATCAGTGAGGCGGGGGACGATAATTCACCCCTCCACTTT.

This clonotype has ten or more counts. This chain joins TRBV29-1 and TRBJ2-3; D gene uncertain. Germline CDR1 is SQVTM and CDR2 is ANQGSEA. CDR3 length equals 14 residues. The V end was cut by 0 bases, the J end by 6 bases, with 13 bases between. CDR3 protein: CSVEDLRPGDTQYF. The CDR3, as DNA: TGCAGCGTTGAAGATCTTCGCCCGGGTGATACGCAGTATTTT.

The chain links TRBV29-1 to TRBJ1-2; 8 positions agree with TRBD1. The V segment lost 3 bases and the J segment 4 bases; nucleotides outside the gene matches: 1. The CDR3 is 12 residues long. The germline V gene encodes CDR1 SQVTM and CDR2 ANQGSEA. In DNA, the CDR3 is TGCAGCGTTGATACAGGGGGCTATGGCTACACCTTC. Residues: CSVDTGGYGYTF.

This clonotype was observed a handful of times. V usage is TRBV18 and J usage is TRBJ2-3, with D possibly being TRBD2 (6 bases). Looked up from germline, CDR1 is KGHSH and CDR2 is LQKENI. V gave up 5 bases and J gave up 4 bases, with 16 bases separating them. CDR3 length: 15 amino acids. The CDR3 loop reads CASSKGGAIADTQYF. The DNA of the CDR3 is TGTGCCAGCTCAAAAGGCGGGGCCATCGCAGATACGCAGTATTTT.

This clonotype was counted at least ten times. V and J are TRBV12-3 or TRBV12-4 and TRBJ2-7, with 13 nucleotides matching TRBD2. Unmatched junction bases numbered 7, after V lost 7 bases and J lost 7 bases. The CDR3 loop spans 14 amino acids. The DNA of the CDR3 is TGTGCCAGCAAGGGACTAGCGGGATCGCGAGAGCAGTACTTC. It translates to CASKGLAGSREQYF.

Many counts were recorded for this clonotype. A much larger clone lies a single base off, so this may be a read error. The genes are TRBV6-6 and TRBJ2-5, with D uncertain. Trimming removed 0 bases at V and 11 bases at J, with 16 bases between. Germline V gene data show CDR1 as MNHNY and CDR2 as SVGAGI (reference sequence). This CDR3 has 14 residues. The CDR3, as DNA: TGTGCCAGCAGTTACTCTAGAACCGCGGATGAGCAGTACTTC. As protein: CASSYSRTADEQYF.

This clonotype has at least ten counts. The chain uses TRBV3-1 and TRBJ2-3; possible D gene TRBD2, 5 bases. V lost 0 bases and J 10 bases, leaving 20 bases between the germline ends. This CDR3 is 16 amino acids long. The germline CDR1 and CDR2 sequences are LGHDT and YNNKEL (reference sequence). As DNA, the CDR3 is TGTGCCAGCAGCCAAGATACTAGTCCTCGTGGTCGGGCGCAGTATTTT. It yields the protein CASSQDTSPRGRAQYF.

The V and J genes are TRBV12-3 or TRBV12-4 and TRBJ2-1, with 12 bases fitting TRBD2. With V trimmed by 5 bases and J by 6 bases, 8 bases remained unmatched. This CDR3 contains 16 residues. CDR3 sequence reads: CASSTASGRAINEQFF. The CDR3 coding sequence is TGTGCCAGCAGTACAGCTAGCGGGAGGGCCATCAATGAGCAGTTCTTC.

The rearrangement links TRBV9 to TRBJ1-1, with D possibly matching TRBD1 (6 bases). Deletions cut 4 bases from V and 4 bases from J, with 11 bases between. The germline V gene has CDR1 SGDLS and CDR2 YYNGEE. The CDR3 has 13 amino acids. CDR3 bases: TGTGCCAGCAGCACAGGGAGTTTCACTGAAGCTTTCTTT. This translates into CASSTGSFTEAFF.

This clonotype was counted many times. This chain's CDR3 is CASSLTVNQPQHF. In DNA, the CDR3 is TGTGCCAGCAGTTTAACGGTTAATCAGCCCCAGCATTTT. The chain combines TRBV28 with TRBJ1-5; D uncertain. V gave up 2 bases and J gave up 4 bases, with 6 bases separating them. The CDR3 covers 13 residues. Per the germline V gene, CDR1 is MDHEN and CDR2 is SYDVKM.

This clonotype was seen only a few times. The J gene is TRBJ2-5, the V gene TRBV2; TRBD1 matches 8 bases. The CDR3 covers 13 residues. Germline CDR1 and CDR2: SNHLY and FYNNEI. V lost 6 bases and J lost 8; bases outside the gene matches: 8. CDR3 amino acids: CASSGTGPGTQYF. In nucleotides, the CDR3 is TGTGCCAGCAGCGGGACAGGCCCGGGTACCCAGTACTTC.

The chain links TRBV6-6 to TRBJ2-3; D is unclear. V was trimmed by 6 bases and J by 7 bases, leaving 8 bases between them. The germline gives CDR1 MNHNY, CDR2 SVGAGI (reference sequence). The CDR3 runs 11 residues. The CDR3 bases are TGTGCCAGCAGCATATCGAATACGCAGTATTTT. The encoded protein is CASSISNTQYF.

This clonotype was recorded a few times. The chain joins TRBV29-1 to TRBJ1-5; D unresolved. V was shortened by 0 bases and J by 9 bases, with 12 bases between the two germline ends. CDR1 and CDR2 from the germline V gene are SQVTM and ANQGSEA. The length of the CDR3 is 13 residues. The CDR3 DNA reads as TGCAGCGTTGAAGATTCTCGCTCGGGGCCCCAGCATTTT. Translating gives CSVEDSRSGPQHF. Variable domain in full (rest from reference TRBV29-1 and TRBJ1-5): SAVISQKPSRDICQRGTSLTIQCQVDSQVTMMFWYRQQPGQSLTLIATANQGSEATYESGFVIDKFPISRPNLTFSTLTVSNMSPEDSSIYLCSVEDSRSGPQHFGDGTRLSIL.

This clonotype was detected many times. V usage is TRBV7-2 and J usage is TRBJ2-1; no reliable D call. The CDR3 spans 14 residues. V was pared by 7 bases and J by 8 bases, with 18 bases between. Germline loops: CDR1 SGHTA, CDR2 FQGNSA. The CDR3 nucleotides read TGTGCCAGCACATCACCTGGCGGTAGGGATGAGCAGTTCTTC. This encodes CASTSPGGRDEQFF.

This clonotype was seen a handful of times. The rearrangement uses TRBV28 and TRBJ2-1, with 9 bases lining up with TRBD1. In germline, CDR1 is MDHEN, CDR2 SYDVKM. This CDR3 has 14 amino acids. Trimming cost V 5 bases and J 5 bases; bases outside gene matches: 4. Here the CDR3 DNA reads TGTGCCAGCAGTGCGGGACAGGGTCACAATGAGCAGTTCTTC. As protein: CASSAGQGHNEQFF. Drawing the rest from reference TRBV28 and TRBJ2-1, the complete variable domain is DVKVTQSSRYLVKRTGEKVFLECVQDMDHENMFWYRQDPGLGLRLIYFSYDVKMKEKGDIPEGYSVSREKKERFSLILESASTNQTSMYLCASSAGQGHNEQFFGPGTRLTVL.

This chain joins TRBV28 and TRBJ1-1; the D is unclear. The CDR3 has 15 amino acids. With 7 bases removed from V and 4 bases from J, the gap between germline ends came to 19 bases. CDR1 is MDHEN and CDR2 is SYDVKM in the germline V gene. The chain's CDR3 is CASTKLLGSATEAFF. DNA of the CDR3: TGTGCCAGCACCAAACTCTTAGGTTCGGCCACTGAAGCTTTCTTT.

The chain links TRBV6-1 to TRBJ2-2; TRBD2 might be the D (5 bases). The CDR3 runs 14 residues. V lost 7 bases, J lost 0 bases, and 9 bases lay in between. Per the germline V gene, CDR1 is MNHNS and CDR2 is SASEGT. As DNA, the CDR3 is TGTGCCAGCACGGGGAACACGAACACCGGGGAGCTGTTTTTT. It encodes CASTGNTNTGELFF.

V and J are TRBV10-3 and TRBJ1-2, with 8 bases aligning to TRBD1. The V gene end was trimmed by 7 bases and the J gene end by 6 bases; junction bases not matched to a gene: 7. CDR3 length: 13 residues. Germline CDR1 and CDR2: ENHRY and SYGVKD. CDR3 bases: TGTGCCATCACCCAGGACAGGGTTAATGGCTACACCTTC. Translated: CAITQDRVNGYTF.